The 23 T cell receptor beta chains presented below share a single source sample, sequenced in a study of cytomegalovirus exposure and HLA in healthy donors. The PCR ran on 60 Vbeta and 13 Jbeta primers. Profiling relied on immunoSEQ multiplex PCR, and the TCRdb table lists in-frame clones only, not all of them. The sample contains about 120,000 clones, about two thirds of which appear only once. Sequencing was done on a sample of PBMCs. These receptors originate from a woman aged 40 to 50 in good health and CMV-seropositive.

The V gene is TRBV11-1, the J gene TRBJ2-5, with TRBD1 matching 9 bases. Germline-derived CDR1 and CDR2 are SGHAT and FQDESV (reference sequence). Germline trimming cut 5 bases from V and 5 bases from J; bases unmatched to any gene: 6. The CDR3 consists of 14 residues. The CDR3 is CASSPGQGQETQYF. In DNA form, the CDR3 reads TGTGCCAGCAGCCCGGGACAGGGACAGGAGACCCAGTACTTC. The full variable domain, its missing parts supplied by reference TRBV11-1 and TRBJ2-5, is EAEVAQSPRYKITEKSQAVAFWCDPISGHATLYWYRQILGQGPELLVQFQDESVVDDSQLPKDRFSAERLKGVDSTLKIQPAELGDSAMYLCASSPGQGQETQYFGPGTRLLVL.

The chain is built from TRBV7-3 and TRBJ2-1, with TRBD2 identical over 12 bases. After removal of 5 bases from V and 8 bases from J, the junction contained 10 bases not matched to a gene. Germline V gene sequence: CDR1 SGHTA, CDR2 FQGTGA. The CDR3 sequence is 16 residues long. The CDR3 region is CASSPTSRTSGDEQFF. DNA for the CDR3: TGTGCCAGCAGCCCTACCTCCCGGACTAGCGGGGATGAGCAGTTCTTC.

The chain carries TRBV11-1 and TRBJ2-7, with TRBD1 as a possible D gene (6 bases). The CDR3 extends over 15 amino acids. Germline CDR1 is SGHAT and CDR2 is FQDESV (reference sequence). Trimming removed 5 bases from V and 4 bases from J, with 18 bases in between. This chain's CDR3 is CASSVTGNGGYEQYF. DNA for the CDR3: TGTGCCAGCAGCGTAACAGGGAATGGGGGATACGAGCAGTACTTC.

V is TRBV21-1 and J is TRBJ1-5; TRBD1, the D gene given by the table, was not confirmed from the DNA. TRBV21-1 corresponds to a pseudogene. There are 13 residues in the CDR3. CDR3 in amino acids: CASSKEGYQPQHF. The DNA of the CDR3 is TGTGCCAGCAGCAAAGAGGGGTATCAGCCCCAGCATTTT.

The rearrangement links TRBV29-1 to TRBJ2-2, with D tentatively TRBD2 (5 bases). CDR3 length equals 14 residues. The germline V gene has CDR1 SQVTM and CDR2 ANQGSEA. Trimming cost V 4 bases and J 5 bases, with 14 bases left between them. DNA for the CDR3: TGCAGCGTTGGACCTGAGGAGGAAACCGGGGAGCTGTTTTTT. Its protein product is CSVGPEEETGELFF.

The chain links TRBV7-6 to TRBJ1-5; D is unclear. This CDR3 is 14 amino acids long. Trimming pared 1 base from V and 3 bases from J, leaving 7 bases between. Looked up from germline, CDR1 is SGHVS and CDR2 is FNYEAQ. The chain's CDR3 is CASSLGGANQPQHF. Here the CDR3 DNA reads TGTGCCAGCAGCTTAGGAGGAGCCAATCAGCCCCAGCATTTT.

V gene TRBV11-2 combines with J gene TRBJ1-5; D is uncertain. The CDR3 extends over 16 amino acids. CDR1 and CDR2 (germline): SGHAT, FQNNGV. With 2 bases removed from V and 5 bases from J, the gap between germline ends came to 16 bases. The DNA for the CDR3 is TGTGCCAGCAGCTTAATGGGTGGAGGTGGAGATCAGCCCCAGCATTTT. Translating it yields CASSLMGGGGDQPQHF.

The chain recombines TRBV19 with TRBJ1-1; no clear D gene. The CDR3 is 14 residues long. Germline V gives CDR1 LNHDA, CDR2 SQIVND (reference sequence). Trimming removed 3 bases from V and 3 bases from J, with 11 bases in between. Here the CDR3 DNA reads TGTGCCAGTAGTATCGGGGTGAAGGACACTGAAGCTTTCTTT. Protein product: CASSIGVKDTEAFF.

This chain links TRBV11-2 with TRBJ1-4; the D is unclear. The CDR3 sequence is 15 residues long. Germline V CDR1 and CDR2: SGHAT, FQNNGV. V lost 0 bases and J lost 0, with 5 bases in between. The CDR3 region is CASSLEATTNEKLFF. CDR3 nucleotide sequence: TGTGCCAGCAGCTTAGAGGCAACAACTAATGAAAAACTGTTTTTT.

The chain uses TRBV9 and TRBJ2-3, with D uncertain. The germline gives CDR1 SGDLS, CDR2 YYNGEE. The CDR3 has 15 residues. Deletions cut 0 bases from V and 2 bases from J, with 10 bases between. CDR3 sequence reads: CASSVEALYTDTQYF. CDR3 sequence (DNA): TGTGCCAGCAGCGTAGAAGCGCTTTACACAGATACGCAGTATTTT. Looking up the rest from reference TRBV9 and TRBJ2-3 gives the full variable domain: DSGVTQTPKHLITATGQRVTLRCSPRSGDLSVYWYQQSLDQGLQFLIQYYNGEERAKGNILERFSAQQFPDLHSELNLSSLELGDSALYFCASSVEALYTDTQYFGPGTRLTVL.

The rearrangement joins TRBV10-3 to TRBJ1-5, with 8 bases aligning to TRBD1. J lost 5 bases, V lost 8 bases, and 11 bases had no gene match. CDR3 length equals 15 residues. In germline, CDR1 is ENHRY, CDR2 SYGVKD. In DNA, the CDR3 is TGTGCCATCCGGATGGGGCCAGGGGGCGATCAGCCCCAGCATTTT. Translation gives CAIRMGPGGDQPQHF.

This clone has a handful of counts. The rearrangement links TRBV2 to TRBJ2-5, with no clear D. Germline CDR1 reads SNHLY; CDR2 reads FYNNEI. The CDR3 extends over 11 amino acids. Trimming removed 6 bases at V and 3 bases at J, with 5 bases between. CDR3 residues: CASRTKETQYF. DNA for the CDR3: TGTGCCAGCAGGACAAAAGAGACCCAGTACTTC.

J is TRBJ1-2 and V is TRBV9, with TRBD1 matching 8 bases. This CDR3 region has 15 residues. Germline lookup yields CDR1 SGDLS and CDR2 YYNGEE. V lost 2 bases, J lost 8 bases, and 11 bases stayed unmatched. The CDR3 loop reads CASSVAQTGVGGYTF. The CDR3 bases are TGTGCCAGCAGCGTTGCTCAGACAGGGGTGGGAGGCTACACCTTC. Full variable domain (remainder filled in from reference TRBV9 and TRBJ1-2): DSGVTQTPKHLITATGQRVTLRCSPRSGDLSVYWYQQSLDQGLQFLIQYYNGEERAKGNILERFSAQQFPDLHSELNLSSLELGDSALYFCASSVAQTGVGGYTFGSGTRLTVV.

V is TRBV2 and J is TRBJ2-5; tentatively, D is TRBD1 (6 bases). The V and J ends lost 1 base and 1 base respectively, with 10 bases between them. Germline CDR1 SNHLY, CDR2 FYNNEI. CDR3 size: 15 residues. As DNA, the CDR3 is TGTGCCAGCAGTGAAGTTCAGGGGATCCAAGAGACCCAGTACTTC. Amino acid sequence: CASSEVQGIQETQYF.

The V and J genes are TRBV6-1 and TRBJ1-5, with no clear D. V was cut by 3 bases and J by 5 bases, with 8 bases left in between. Germline V gives CDR1 MNHNS, CDR2 SASEGT. The CDR3 is made up of 13 amino acids. DNA of the CDR3: TGTGCCAGCAGTGACCCACCGGATCAGCCCCAGCATTTT. Translated: CASSDPPDQPQHF.

The J gene is TRBJ1-3, the V gene TRBV5-4; the match to TRBD1 covers 9 bases. The CDR3 sequence is 15 residues long. CDR1 and CDR2 (germline): SGHNT, YYREEE (reference sequence). V lost 5 bases to trimming and J lost 6 bases; unmatched junction nucleotides: 9. Here the CDR3 reads CASSSPGQGENTIYF. Written as DNA, the CDR3 is TGTGCCAGCAGTTCTCCGGGACAGGGCGAAAACACCATATATTTT.

The chain links TRBV7-7 to TRBJ2-3; 10 bases agree with TRBD2. The V and J ends lost 5 bases and 1 base, in that order; junction bases with no gene match: 3. The CDR3 runs 15 residues. The germline V gene has CDR1 SSHAT and CDR2 FNYEAQ (reference sequence). Here the CDR3 DNA reads TGTGCCAGCAGCATAACTAGCGGGGGCACAGATACGCAGTATTTT. Translated: CASSITSGGTDTQYF.

This chain joins TRBV7-2 and TRBJ1-2; no reliable D call. Germline V gene sequence: CDR1 SGHTA, CDR2 FQGNSA. V lost 3 bases and J 4 bases, leaving 9 bases between the germline ends. The CDR3 extends over 13 amino acids. The CDR3 DNA reads TGTGCCAGCAGCTTGGGGAGGAGCTATGGCTACACCTTC. As protein: CASSLGRSYGYTF. The full variable domain, with the rest looked up from reference TRBV7-2 and TRBJ1-2, is GAGVSQSPSNKVTEKGKDVELRCDPISGHTALYWYRQSLGQGLEFLIYFQGNSAPDKSGLPSDRFSAERTGGSVSTLTIQRTQQEDSAVYLCASSLGRSYGYTFGSGTRLTVV.

The chain recombines TRBV19 with TRBJ1-5; perhaps TRBD1 as D (6 bases). Germline CDR1 is LNHDA and CDR2 is SQIVND (reference sequence). This CDR3 has 15 amino acids. Trimming pared 7 bases from V and 0 bases from J, leaving 13 bases between. CDR3 coding DNA: TGTGCCAGTAACCCAGGGGCTTATAGCAATCAGCCCCAGCATTTT. Translation gives CASNPGAYSNQPQHF.

The genes are TRBV7-9 and TRBJ2-5; the D gene is possibly TRBD2 (6 bases). This CDR3 region has 17 residues. V lost 4 bases and J 3 bases, leaving 21 bases between the germline ends. CDR1 and CDR2 from the germline V gene are SEHNR and FQNEAQ (reference sequence). CDR3 DNA: TGTGCCAGCAGCTCTCCCCGGGGAGGCACAGGAGAAGAGACCCAGTACTTC. This translates into CASSSPRGGTGEETQYF.

The chain carries TRBV6-5 and TRBJ2-5; a possible D gene is TRBD2 (5 bases). The V end was cut by 7 bases, the J end by 2 bases, with 14 bases between. Germline V gene lookup returns CDR1 MNHEY and CDR2 SVGAGI. The CDR3 runs 14 residues. The CDR3 loop reads CASTPGWEQETQYF. DNA for the CDR3: TGTGCCAGCACCCCGGGGTGGGAACAAGAGACCCAGTACTTC.

This chain links TRBV2 with TRBJ2-5, with D perhaps matching TRBD2 (7 bases). Between the trimmed V and J ends, which lost 1 base and 10 bases, there was a span of 19 bases. This CDR3 is 15 amino acids long. CDR1 SNHLY and CDR2 FYNNEI come from the germline V gene. The CDR3 DNA reads as TGTGCCAGCAGTGAAGGAGGGGGGGGCCGGGGGCTCCAGTACTTC. Encoded protein: CASSEGGGGRGLQYF. Combining the CDR3 with reference TRBV2 and TRBJ2-5 gives the whole variable domain EPEVTQTPSHQVTQMGQEVILRCVPISNHLYFYWYRQILGQKVEFLVSFYNNEISEKSEIFDDQFSVERPDGSNFTLKIRSTKLEDSAMYFCASSEGGGGRGLQYFGPGTRLLVL.

This clone is a singleton in its sample. CDR3 loop: CASSQSGTGEKLFF. The CDR3 nucleotides are TGTGCCAGCAGTCAATCTGGGACAGGGGAAAAACTGTTTTTT. The chain has TRBV7-2 and TRBJ1-4; 9 bases match TRBD1. The junction had 7 bases not matched to a gene; V was cut back by 6 bases and J by 8 bases. CDR1 and CDR2 from the germline V gene are SGHTA and FQGNSA. This CDR3 comprises 14 residues.